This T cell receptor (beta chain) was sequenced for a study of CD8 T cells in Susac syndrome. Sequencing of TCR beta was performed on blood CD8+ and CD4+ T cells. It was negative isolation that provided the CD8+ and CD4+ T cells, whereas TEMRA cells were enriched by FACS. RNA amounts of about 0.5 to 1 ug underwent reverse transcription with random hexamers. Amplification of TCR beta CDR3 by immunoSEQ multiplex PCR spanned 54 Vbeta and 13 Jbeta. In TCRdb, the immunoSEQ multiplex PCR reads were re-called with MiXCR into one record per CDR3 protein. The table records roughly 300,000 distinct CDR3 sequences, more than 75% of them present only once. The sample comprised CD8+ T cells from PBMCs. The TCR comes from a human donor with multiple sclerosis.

In nucleotides, the CDR3 is TGTGCCATCGGAGCAGAGACCTACAATGAGCAGTTCTTC. This sequence encodes CAIGAETYNEQFF. This rearrangement joins TRBV10-3 to TRBJ2-1; D not resolved. The CDR3 is made up of 13 amino acids. V was clipped by 8 bases and J by 2 bases, with 10 bases between them. The germline V gene has CDR1 ENHRY and CDR2 SYGVKD.